This T cell receptor beta chain was identified in a study of CD8 T cells in Susac syndrome. With random hexamers, roughly 0.45 to 1 ug RNA was reverse transcribed. TCRdb re-analysed the immunoSEQ multiplex PCR reads in MiXCR, keeping a single row per CDR3 protein. The table records roughly 190,000 distinct CDR3 sequences, approximately 94% of them present only once. Germline assignment: CDR1 MGHDK and CDR2 SYGVNS. V shed 2 bases and J 1 base; nucleotides not matched to a gene: 3. The CDR3 loop spans 16 amino acids. Specimen: CD4+ T cells from PBMCs. The clonotype was recovered from a human donor in good health. V and J are TRBV25-1 and TRBJ2-7; 12 bases map to TRBD2. The CDR3 region is CASSEGTSGLSYEQYF. The DNA of the CDR3 is TGTGCCAGCAGTGAAGGGACTAGCGGGTTATCCTACGAGCAGTACTTC.